The 17 T cell receptor beta chains listed next were all sequenced from one sample in a study of beta chain features in type 1 diabetes. Study-wide results and caveats: Shorter TCRB CDR3s, moderately but significantly so, were found in Type 1 diabetes patients in all four CD4+ subsets.

Of the isolated RNA, all was reverse transcribed, and so the sequenced material was expressed TCRB transcripts. Libraries were prepared by immunoSEQ multiplex PCR; TCRdb keeps only in-frame clonotypes and omits some of them. The sample has 550,000 to 850,000 clones; roughly 13% are singletons. These receptors have no identified antigens. The material sequenced was naive CD4+ T cells from blood. These receptors came from a man aged 18 to 30 with type 1 diabetes.

The V and J genes are TRBV6-5 and TRBJ2-1; D gene uncertain. The CDR3 has 11 amino acids. Per germline, CDR1 MNHEY and CDR2 SVGAGI. Trimming took off 7 bases at V and 5 bases at J, with 6 bases between the two ends. CDR3 in amino acids: CASNRNNEQFF. CDR3 bases: TGTGCCAGCAACCGGAACAATGAGCAGTTCTTC.

V usage is TRBV15 and J usage is TRBJ1-5; 8 bases agree with TRBD1. Germline CDR1 is LNHNV and CDR2 is YYDKDF (reference sequence). CDR3 length: 16 amino acids. V was clipped by 4 bases and J by 6 bases; unmatched bases: 11. DNA for the CDR3: TGTGCCACCAGCAACGGACAGGGTGGGCCCGGTCAGCCCCAGCATTTT. Its translation is CATSNGQGGPGQPQHF.

The V call is TRBV29-1, the J call TRBJ2-3; the D gene is possibly TRBD2 (6 bases). The CDR3 runs to 15 residues. Germline lookup yields CDR1 SQVTM and CDR2 ANQGSEA. V was clipped by 4 bases and J by 6 bases, with 20 bases between them. The CDR3 loop is CSVGALAGTFDTQYF. In nucleotides, the CDR3 is TGCAGCGTTGGGGCCCTCGCGGGGACCTTCGATACGCAGTATTTT.

The chain uses TRBV30 and TRBJ1-5; D unresolved. Trimming removed 2 bases at V and 2 bases at J, with 7 bases between. Germline-derived CDR1 and CDR2 are GTSNPN and SVGIG (reference sequence). CDR3 length equals 13 residues. This CDR3 is CAWSPSGNQPQHF. CDR3 bases: TGTGCCTGGAGTCCCTCGGGCAATCAGCCCCAGCATTTT.

This clone was counted a few times. The chain combines TRBV30 with TRBJ2-4; D unresolved. Germline CDR1 GTSNPN, CDR2 SVGIG (reference sequence). Trimming took 2 bases from V and 7 from J, leaving 9 bases between them. CDR3 length: 12 amino acids. This CDR3 is CAWSPPGNIQYF. In DNA, the CDR3 is TGTGCCTGGAGTCCCCCTGGGAACATTCAGTACTTC.

V is TRBV2 and J is TRBJ1-5; no clear D gene. Per the germline V gene, CDR1 is SNHLY and CDR2 is FYNNEI. This CDR3 is 14 amino acids long. V was shortened by 3 bases and J by 0 bases, with 6 bases between the two germline ends. The CDR3 is CASSDSASNQPQHF. For the CDR3, the DNA is TGTGCCAGCAGTGATTCGGCTAGCAATCAGCCCCAGCATTTT.

J is TRBJ1-5 and V is TRBV28; 7 bases fit TRBD1. Trimming at V came to 5 bases and at J to 3 bases, leaving 4 bases not matched to a gene. Germline V gene lookup returns CDR1 MDHEN and CDR2 SYDVKM. The CDR3 is 14 amino acids. The CDR3: CASSLGTVNQPQHF. The CDR3 DNA sequence: TGTGCCAGCAGTCTCGGGACAGTCAATCAGCCCCAGCATTTT.

Points on this clone: The junction departs from germline at one end; a sequencing error may be responsible. This rearrangement joins TRBV4-1 to TRBJ1-2; D may be TRBD1 (6 bases). The CDR3 has 13 amino acids. Germline V gives CDR1 MGHRA, CDR2 YSYEKL. The CDR3 sequence: CASSQDYPRGHHF. The CDR3 DNA is TGCGCCAGCAGCCAAGATTATCCCAGGGGACACCACTTC.

This clone was observed a handful of times. The V call is TRBV9, the J call TRBJ1-2; D remains unclear. There are 14 residues in the CDR3. V was shortened by 0 bases and J by 3 bases, with 9 bases between the two germline ends. Germline values: CDR1 SGDLS, CDR2 YYNGEE. DNA of the CDR3: TGTGCCAGCAGCGTAGTAGACGGTCACTATGGCTACACCTTC. Amino acids: CASSVVDGHYGYTF.

CDR3 sequence: CASSYSGVPSTDTQYF. CDR3 in DNA: TGTGCCAGCAGTTACTCGGGGGTCCCCAGCACAGATACGCAGTATTTT. V usage is TRBV6-5 and J usage is TRBJ2-3; D may be TRBD1 or TRBD2 (5 bases each). With 0 bases removed from V and 0 bases from J, the gap between germline ends came to 10 bases. CDR3 length: 16 amino acids. Germline CDR1 reads MNHEY; CDR2 reads SVGAGI.

V gene TRBV5-1 combines with J gene TRBJ2-5; D is perhaps TRBD1 (6 bases). V lost 1 base to trimming and J lost 5 bases, with 15 bases between them. The CDR3 has 15 residues. CDR1 and CDR2 (germline): SGHRS, YFSETQ. The CDR3 region has the DNA TGCGCCAGCAGCTTGCAGATGGGGGCCCACGAGACCCAGTACTTC. Translation: CASSLQMGAHETQYF.

This rearrangement joins TRBV14 to TRBJ2-3, with a tentative D call TRBD1 (6 bases). The V end lost 1 base, the J end lost 9 bases, and 11 bases lay between the germline ends. The CDR3 is 13 residues long. Looked up from germline, CDR1 is SGHDN and CDR2 is FVKESK. CDR3 bases: TGTGCCAGCAGCCAAGGGGGAAGGGGGACGCAGTATTTT. This gives the protein CASSQGGRGTQYF. Drawing the rest from reference TRBV14 and TRBJ2-3, the complete variable domain is EAGVTQFPSHSVIEKGQTVTLRCDPISGHDNLYWYRRVMGKEIKFLLHFVKESKQDESGMPNNRFLAERTGGTYSTLKVQPAELEDSGVYFCASSQGGRGTQYFGPGTRLTVL.

This clone was observed a few times. The chain combines TRBV6-1 with TRBJ1-2; no clear D. CDR1 and CDR2 (germline): MNHNS, SASEGT. This CDR3 has 12 residues. Trimming cost V 4 bases and J 5 bases, with 8 bases left between them. The CDR3 region is CASSVGDYGYTF. Here the CDR3 DNA reads TGTGCCAGCAGTGTCGGTGATTATGGCTACACCTTC.

This clone appeared a few times. The CDR3 region is CASSFPQATGELFF. As DNA, the CDR3 is TGTGCCAGCAGCTTCCCCCAGGCCACCGGGGAGCTGTTTTTT. This chain links TRBV11-2 with TRBJ2-2; no definite D call. Germline CDR1 is SGHAT and CDR2 is FQNNGV. This CDR3 has 14 residues. Between the trimmed V and J ends, which lost 3 bases and 4 bases, there was a span of 9 bases.

The rearrangement joins TRBV9 to TRBJ1-5, with D perhaps TRBD1 (5 bases). Trimming removed 4 bases at V and 0 bases at J, with 17 bases between. There are 17 residues in the CDR3. The germline CDR1 and CDR2 sequences are SGDLS and YYNGEE. The CDR3 here is CASSQKIGGDSNQPQHF. The CDR3 DNA is TGTGCCAGCAGCCAAAAAATCGGAGGGGATAGCAATCAGCCCCAGCATTTT.

This clone has a handful of counts. This chain joins TRBV15 and TRBJ2-2; 7 bases line up with TRBD1. V dropped 7 bases and J dropped 1; count of bases not matched to a gene: 6. CDR1 LNHNV and CDR2 YYDKDF come from the germline V gene (reference sequence). This CDR3 has 15 residues. Here the CDR3 reads CATNRDSGNTGELFF. The CDR3 nucleotides read TGTGCCACCAACCGGGACAGCGGGAACACCGGGGAGCTGTTTTTT.

The chain recombines TRBV7-6 with TRBJ2-5; D remains ambiguous. Trimming stripped 5 bases from V and 2 bases from J, with 15 bases between. The length of the CDR3 is 15 residues. Germline values: CDR1 SGHVS, CDR2 FNYEAQ. Written as DNA, the CDR3 is TGTGCCAGCAGCGTAGGATCTGGGCAGCAAGAGACCCAGTACTTC. Amino acids: CASSVGSGQQETQYF. Complete variable domain (other parts from reference TRBV7-6 and TRBJ2-5): GAGVSQSPRYKVTKRGQDVALRCDPISGHVSLYWYRQALGQGPEFLTYFNYEAQQDKSGLPNDRFSAERPEGSISTLTIQRTEQRDSAMYRCASSVGSGQQETQYFGPGTRLLVL.